Listed below are T cell receptor beta chains from one sample, sequenced in a study of neoadjuvant anti-PD-1 for oral cavity cancer. The protocol was immunoSEQ multiplex PCR, while the TCRdb copy is restricted to in-frame clones and leaves out a portion. The repertoire holds about 14,000 clones, with about 61% as singletons. The sequenced sample was PBMCs, obtained before nivolumab (anti-PD-1) treatment. Source of these receptors: a person aged 35-79 years with oral cavity squamous cell carcinoma. Each CDR3 is given with its conserved first and last residue. The D gene is left open where the match is weak. Only part of the rows carry a size: once, few, many, or a class if the clone is expanded.

TRBD2	NA	TRBV9	TRBJ2-1	CASSVASTSGEAGWDEQFF	TGTGCCAGCAGCGTAGCTTCGACTAGCGGGGAGGCTGGGTGGGATGAGCAGTTCTTC
NA	NA	TRBV4-2	TRBJ1-4	CASSQDVLQPKLFF	TGTGCCAGCAGCCAAGATGTCCTACAGCCAAAACTGTTTTTT
NA	few	TRBV4-1	TRBJ2-7	CASSQEGDRLSYEQYF	TGCGCCAGCAGCCAAGAAGGCGACAGACTTTCCTACGAGCAGTACTTC
NA	NA	TRBV7-9	TRBJ2-2	CASSYSGRDTGELFF	TGTGCCAGCAGCTATAGCGGACGTGACACCGGGGAGCTGTTTTTT
NA	NA	TRBV6-1	TRBJ1-5	CASSGLIGNQPQHF	TGTGCCAGCAGCGGACTTATCGGTAATCAGCCCCAGCATTTT
NA	NA	TRBV7-9	TRBJ1-2	CASSPGDSPRDGYTF	TGTGCCAGCAGCCCAGGGGATTCTCCCAGGGATGGCTACACCTTC
TRBD1	NA	TRBV7-2	TRBJ2-7	CASSRQGNDEQYF	TGTGCCAGCAGTCGACAGGGAAACGACGAGCAGTACTTC
NA	NA	TRBV27	TRBJ2-5	CASSLGLAPQETQYF	TGTGCCAGCAGTTTAGGCCTGGCACCACAAGAGACCCAGTACTTC
NA	NA	TRBV7-9	TRBJ2-7	CASSSPYLYEQYF	TGTGCCAGCAGCTCGCCCTATCTCTACGAGCAGTACTTC
NA	once	TRBV27	TRBJ2-6	CASSQRAPSHSGANVLTF	TGTGCCAGCAGTCAAAGGGCCCCAAGTCACTCTGGGGCCAACGTCCTAACTTTC
TRBD1	NA	TRBV6-5	TRBJ1-5	CASSGQGINQPQHF	TGTGCCAGCAGTGGACAGGGGATCAATCAGCCCCAGCATTTT
NA	few	TRBV11-2	TRBJ2-6	CASSLGGFNVLTF	TGTGCCAGCAGCTTAGGCGGGTTTAACGTCCTGACTTTC
TRBD1	NA	TRBV18	TRBJ2-3	CASSPGQGTDTQYF	TGTGCCAGCTCACCGGGACAGGGTACAGATACGCAGTATTTT
TRBD1	few	TRBV5-6	TRBJ1-5	CASSRTGAVVQPQHF	TGTGCCAGCAGCAGGACAGGGGCGGTAGTTCAGCCCCAGCATTTT
NA	NA	TRBV2	TRBJ1-5	CASSVSEVSNQPQHF	TGTGCCAGCAGTGTCTCGGAGGTTAGCAATCAGCCCCAGCATTTT
NA	NA	TRBV5-1	TRBJ1-5	CASSLDTNSNQPQHF	TGCGCCAGCAGCTTGGACACGAATAGCAATCAGCCCCAGCATTTT
NA	NA	TRBV4-1	TRBJ2-2	CASSQDLKAANTGELFF	TGCGCCAGCAGCCAAGATCTAAAGGCGGCGAACACCGGGGAGCTGTTTTTT
NA	NA	TRBV5-8	TRBJ2-2	CASSLLTNTGELFF	TGTGCCAGCAGCTTGCTGACCAACACCGGGGAGCTGTTTTTT
TRBD1	NA	TRBV9	TRBJ2-1	CASSVARGINEQFF	TGTGCCAGCAGCGTAGCCAGGGGGATTAATGAGCAGTTCTTC
TRBD2	NA	TRBV7-8	TRBJ2-2	CASSPSGSGGVNTGELFF	TGTGCCAGCAGCCCTTCGGGTAGCGGGGGAGTTAACACCGGGGAGCTGTTTTTT
NA	once	TRBV7-9	TRBJ1-4	CASSLAESGKLFF	TGTGCCAGCAGCTTAGCGGAGAGCGGAAAACTGTTTTTT
TRBD2	NA	TRBV5-1	TRBJ2-1	CASSSLVSGTIDEQFF	TGCGCCAGCAGCTCCCTTGTTTCGGGGACTATCGATGAGCAGTTCTTC